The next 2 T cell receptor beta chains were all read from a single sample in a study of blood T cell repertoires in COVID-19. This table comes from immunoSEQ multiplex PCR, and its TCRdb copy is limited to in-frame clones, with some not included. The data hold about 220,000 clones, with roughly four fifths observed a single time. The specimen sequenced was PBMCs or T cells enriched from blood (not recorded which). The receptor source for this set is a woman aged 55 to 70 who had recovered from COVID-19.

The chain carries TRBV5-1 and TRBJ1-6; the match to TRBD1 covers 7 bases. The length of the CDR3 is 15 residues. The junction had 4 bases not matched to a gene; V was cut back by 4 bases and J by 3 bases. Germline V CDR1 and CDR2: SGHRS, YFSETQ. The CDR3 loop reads CASSLSGGYNSPLHF. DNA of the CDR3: TGCGCCAGCAGCCTCTCAGGGGGCTATAATTCACCCCTCCACTTT.

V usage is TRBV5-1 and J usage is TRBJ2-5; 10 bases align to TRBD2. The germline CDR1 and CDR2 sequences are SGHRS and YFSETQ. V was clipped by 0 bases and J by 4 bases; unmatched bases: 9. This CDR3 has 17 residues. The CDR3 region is CASSLGGSSGRIETQYF. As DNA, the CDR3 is TGCGCCAGCAGCTTGGGGGGCTCTAGCGGGAGAATAGAGACCCAGTACTTC.